The 4 T cell receptor beta chains reported below all come from one sample, sequenced in a study of shared T cell receptors in the human thymus. Some clones are missing from TCRdb's copy, which holds only in-frame ones; the method was immunoSEQ multiplex PCR. The table includes more than 550,000 clones, about 87% detected once. The same data also contributed to another study, on human thymus T cells.

Sequencing used thymocytes. The receptors were sampled from a boy less than two years old with a congenital heart defect.

The V and J genes are TRBV5-1 and TRBJ2-2; D is perhaps TRBD1 (5 bases). Trimming stripped 4 bases from V and 0 bases from J, with 10 bases between. Germline CDR1 is SGHRS and CDR2 is YFSETQ. CDR3 length: 15 amino acids. The CDR3 DNA sequence: TGCGCCAGCAGCCCGACAGATGCGAACACCGGGGAGCTGTTTTTT. The encoded protein is CASSPTDANTGELFF.

CDR3 in DNA: TGTGCCAGCAGTCCCCGGACAGGGGTCACTAGCGGAGCCTCCTACGAGCAGTACTTC. Translating it yields CASSPRTGVTSGASYEQYF. This chain uses TRBV28 with TRBJ2-7, with a weak D call TRBD1 (9 bases). CDR1 is MDHEN and CDR2 is SYDVKM in the germline V gene. The V and J ends lost 5 bases and 0 bases respectively, with 26 bases between them. The length of the CDR3 is 19 residues.

V is TRBV5-6 and J is TRBJ2-3, with 8 bases aligning to TRBD2. CDR3 length: 19 amino acids. V dropped 1 base and J dropped 2; count of bases not matched to a gene: 15. The germline gives CDR1 SGHDT, CDR2 YYEEEE. The CDR3 protein is CASSLPAPRIAGHTDTQYF. DNA of the CDR3: TGTGCCAGCAGCTTGCCTGCCCCACGCATAGCGGGACACACAGATACGCAGTATTTT.

This clone was found a few times. CDR3 nucleotide sequence: TGTGCCTCGCAGAATGGGAACACTGAAGCTTTCTTT. This encodes CASQNGNTEAFF. The chain is built from TRBV19 and TRBJ1-1; D gene uncertain. Between the trimmed V and J ends, which lost 11 bases and 1 base, there was a span of 11 bases. The CDR3 consists of 12 residues. CDR1 and CDR2 from the germline V gene are LNHDA and SQIVND (reference sequence).